This T cell receptor (beta chain) was captured by sequencing in a study of technical replicates of blood from a few donors. The CDR3 contains 17 residues. The germline gives CDR1 SGHRS, CDR2 YFSETQ. V shed 4 bases, J shed 4 bases, and the junction held 7 bases outside the gene matches. Assay: immunoSEQ multiplex PCR; the TCRdb copy retains only in-frame clones and omits some. The profile shows tens of thousands of clones, 85% to 95% of them singletons. The chain couples TRBV5-1 to TRBJ2-1; 14 bases line up with TRBD2. The TCR comes from a human donor in good health. Source material: T cells isolated from PBMCs. CDR3 loop: CASSPGLAGGRYNEQFF. The DNA of the CDR3 is TGCGCCAGCAGCCCCGGACTAGCGGGAGGTCGTTACAATGAGCAGTTCTTC.